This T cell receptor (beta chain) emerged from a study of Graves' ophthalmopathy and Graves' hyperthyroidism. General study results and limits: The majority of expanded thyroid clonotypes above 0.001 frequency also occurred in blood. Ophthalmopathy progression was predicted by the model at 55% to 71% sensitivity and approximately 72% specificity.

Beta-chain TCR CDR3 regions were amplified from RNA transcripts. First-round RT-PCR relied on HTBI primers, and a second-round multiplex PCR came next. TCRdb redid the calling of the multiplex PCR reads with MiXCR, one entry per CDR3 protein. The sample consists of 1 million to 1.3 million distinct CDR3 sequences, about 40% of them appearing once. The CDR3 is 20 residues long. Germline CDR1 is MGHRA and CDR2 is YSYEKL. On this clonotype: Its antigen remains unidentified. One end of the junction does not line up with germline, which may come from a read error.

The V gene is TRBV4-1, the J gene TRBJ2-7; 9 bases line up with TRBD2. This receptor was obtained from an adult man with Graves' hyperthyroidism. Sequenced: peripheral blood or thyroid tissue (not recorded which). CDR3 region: CTSSQDLFGLARRKGIEQYF. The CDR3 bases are TGCACCAGCAGCCAAGATCTTTTTGGACTAGCGCGGCGAAAGGGGATCGAGCAGTACTTC.